This TCR beta chain was recorded in a study of siplizumab effects on memory and regulatory T cells (dated 2019 in TCRdb). Concerning the study at large: The study examined how the anti-CD2 antibody siplizumab affects alloreactive T-cell subsets in allogeneic mixed lymphocyte reactions built from human PBMCs.

The receptor library was made with the immunoSEQ multiplex PCR assay. Some 100,000 TCR templates per sample were assayed by the deep sequencing platform. Genomic DNA extracted from sorted T cells was the material used for TCRbeta CDR3 sequencing. For the original study's pipeline: Clonal analysis of TCRbeta CDR3 data was done in the R programming language. Alloreactive CD4+ and CD8+ clones were defined by comparing unstimulated samples with post-reaction CFSE-low samples. By matching sequences to the repertoires of sorted unstimulated Treg and non-Treg cells, each alloreactive CD4+ clone was assigned a regulatory or non-regulatory origin. In TCRdb, the immuneACCESS table is reduced to in-frame sequences with V and J assigned. These tables do not hold every clone; where another copy was compared, an unresolved V gene accounts for under half, and the others remain unexplained. V and J calls and clone size follow that table, whereas D and trimming were derived from the DNA. The table for this sample lists some 100,000 clones; 90% to 95% of them were counted only once. About 1.4% of the sample is held by the ten biggest clonotypes.

The germline V gene encodes CDR1 SEHNR and CDR2 FQNEAQ (reference sequence). The CDR3, cysteine through phenylalanine, is 18 amino acids long. Only CDR3 DNA remains: 54 bases, in frame from the first base. V gives up 5 bases and J gives up 0 bases, and the segment between their germline ends measures 20 bases. Broad study findings and their caveats: Siplizumab significantly reduced the cumulative frequency of alloreactive sequences traceable to unstimulated CD4+ memory T cells. Unstimulated naive T cells appeared more diverse than memory T cells, and naive cells seemed to contribute substantially to the alloresponse. Whether proliferating Tregs from siplizumab cultures were suppressive was not functionally confirmed. Roughly 80-96% of proliferating CD4+ or CD8+ clones could not be assigned a naive or memory phenotype. Because sequences at frequencies below about 10^-5 were poorly captured, only a minor fraction of alloreactive clones could be mapped back to unstimulated subsets. Among mappable alloreactive CD4+ clones, an average Treg-derived fraction of about 70% was observed with siplizumab, compared with roughly 27% in control reactions.

A single count supports this clone. The antigen it recognizes is unknown. No much larger clone exists at a distance of one base, and base qualities are not known. Sorted unstimulated T cells, along with proliferating T cells recovered from mixed lymphocyte reactions, underwent TCRbeta CDR3 sequencing. Fresh whole blood from around 11 HLA-typed healthy donors was used to isolate PBMCs. To map where alloreactive clones came from, unstimulated CD4+ non-regulatory T cells were FACS-sorted. Sequenced sample: non-Treg CD4+ T cells sorted from blood. This specimen's cell subset or site label, interpreted: FACS-sorted unstimulated CD4+ non-regulatory T cells. The chain links TRBV7-9 with TRBJ2-1; perhaps TRBD2 is the D gene, with 7 bases matching. This receptor was taken from a human donor in good health. CDR3 reads: CASSKDRGAESSYNEQFF. In nucleotide form, the sequence is TGTGCCAGCAGCAAAGATCGGGGGGCCGAAAGCTCCTACAATGAGCAGTTCTTC.